Presented here are 19 T cell receptor beta chains from one specimen sequenced in a study of blood T cells in healthy people across ages. For the second PCR, which ran for roughly 7 to 11 cycles, a sample-barcoded 5' primer and a J-beta primer mix were used. Each CDR3 protein gets one entry after TCRdb re-called the 5' RACE reads with MiXCR. The sample holds about 680,000 distinct CDR3 sequences; over 45% are singletons and the top ten take approximately 32%. Sample: blood. These receptors originate from a woman aged 55-69 years in good health.

This clonotype was observed a handful of times. This could be a read error, since a much larger clone is one nucleotide away. The genes are TRBV11-2 and TRBJ2-5; D is unclear. The assigned J gene may be wrong: the sequence end matches TRBJ2-7 better. Germline V gene sequence: CDR1 SGHAT, CDR2 FQNNGV. This CDR3 has 13 amino acids. In DNA form, the CDR3 reads TGTGCCAGCAGCTTGAGTGCAGACTACGAGCAGTACTTC. It specifies CASSLSADYEQYF.

CDR3 coding DNA: TGCGCCAGCAGCCAAGGCCAGGGACTAGCAGTGTACGAGCAGTACTTC. Translating it yields CASSQGQGLAVYEQYF. The chain employs TRBV4-3 and TRBJ2-7; 9 bases align to TRBD2. The CDR3 is 16 amino acids. Germline values: CDR1 LGHNA, CDR2 YSLEER. The J segment lost 4 bases and the V segment lost 1 base, leaving 8 bases of the junction unmatched.

This clonotype was seen repeatedly, ten times or more. The V and J genes are TRBV29-1 and TRBJ2-1; D is undetermined. V lost 6 bases, J lost 4 bases, and 7 bases lay in between. This CDR3 is 11 amino acids long. CDR1 and CDR2 from the germline V gene are SQVTM and ANQGSEA. The CDR3 loop reads CSVENYNEQFF. As DNA, the CDR3 is TGCAGCGTAGAGAATTACAATGAGCAGTTCTTC.

This chain uses TRBV20-1 with TRBJ1-5; 7 bases are a match to TRBD1. The CDR3 is 14 amino acids. Trimming removed 4 bases from V and 2 bases from J; junction bases left unmatched: 5. The germline gives CDR1 DFQATT, CDR2 SNEGSKA (reference sequence). The CDR3 DNA sequence: TGCAGTGCTAAAGTCCAGGGGGGCAATCAGCCCCAGCATTTT. Translating gives CSAKVQGGNQPQHF.

This chain links TRBV6-2 or TRBV6-3 with TRBJ2-5, with TRBD2 matching over 8 bases. The J call may be mistaken, given a closer DNA end match to TRBJ2-7. Looked up from germline, CDR1 is MNHEY and CDR2 is SVGEGT. CDR3 length equals 13 residues. As DNA, the CDR3 is TGTGCCAGCAGCCAGGGACTAGAACTCGAGCAGTACTTC. This gives the protein CASSQGLELEQYF.

V and J are TRBV6-2 or TRBV6-3 and TRBJ1-5; D ambiguous. Trimming took 0 bases from V and 3 from J, leaving 3 bases between them. This CDR3 contains 13 residues. In germline, CDR1 is MNHEY, CDR2 SVGEGT. This CDR3 reads CASSYSNNQPQHF. In nucleotides, the CDR3 is TGTGCCAGCAGTTACTCGAACAATCAGCCCCAGCATTTT.

The chain links TRBV2 to TRBJ2-1; TRBD2 matches at 8 bases. The CDR3 sequence is 14 residues long. CDR1 and CDR2 (germline): SNHLY, FYNNEI. V was pared by 6 bases and J by 2 bases, with 3 bases of the junction left unmatched. The CDR3 is CASSGRATYNEQFF. The CDR3 nucleotides are TGTGCCAGCAGCGGGAGGGCCACCTACAATGAGCAGTTCTTC.

This rearrangement joins TRBV6-6 to TRBJ2-1, with 8 positions matching TRBD1. The DNA end lines up better with TRBJ2-7; the J call may be wrong. Germline CDR1 is MNHNY and CDR2 is SVGAGI (reference sequence). This CDR3 region has 15 residues. The CDR3 sequence: CASSYLRQGADEQYF. The CDR3 bases are TGTGCCAGCAGTTACTTACGGCAGGGGGCGGACGAGCAGTACTTC.

In its sample, this clonotype was seen a few times. DNA for the CDR3: TGTGCCAGCAGCTTGGGCAGACTAGCGGGAGGACTAGATACGCAGTATTTT. It codes for CASSLGRLAGGLDTQYF. The chain joins TRBV7-2 to TRBJ2-3, with 13 bases matching TRBD2. CDR1 is SGHTA and CDR2 is FQGNSA in the germline V gene. V trimming: 3 bases; J trimming: 5 bases; junction bases outside the gene matches: 8. The CDR3 runs 17 residues.

J is TRBJ1-1 and V is TRBV4-3, with no clear D. The CDR3 runs to 14 residues. The germline V gene has CDR1 LGHNA and CDR2 YSLEER. The germline V and J ends were trimmed by 0 bases and 1 base, with 6 bases remaining between them. DNA of the CDR3: TGCGCCAGCAGCCAAGATACCAGGAACACTGAAGCTTTCTTT. It specifies CASSQDTRNTEAFF.

There are a few counts of this clonotype. This rearrangement joins TRBV5-4 to TRBJ2-7; D assignment may be TRBD1 or TRBD2 (6 bases each). Germline values: CDR1 SGHNT, CDR2 YYREEE (reference sequence). V was cut by 1 base and J by 0 bases, with 11 bases left in between. The CDR3 length is 15 residues. DNA of the CDR3: TGTGCCAGCAGCTTGAACGGGGGCTTCTCCTACGAGCAGTACTTC. Translation: CASSLNGGFSYEQYF.

This clonotype was counted between two and nine times. The rearrangement joins TRBV6-6 to TRBJ2-7; D unresolved. With 6 bases removed from V and 2 bases from J, the gap between germline ends came to 8 bases. This CDR3 comprises 12 residues. Germline CDR1 and CDR2: MNHNY and SVGAGI (reference sequence). Written as DNA, the CDR3 is TGTGCCAGCAGACCCGAGACCTACGAGCAGTACTTC. Translated: CASRPETYEQYF.

The chain recombines TRBV9 with TRBJ2-7; 10 nucleotides line up with TRBD1. The CDR3 runs to 15 residues. CDR1 SGDLS and CDR2 YYNGEE come from the germline V gene. J was trimmed by 2 bases and V by 0 bases; bases with no gene match: 2. CDR3 in DNA: TGTGCCAGCAGCGTAGCCGGGACAGGGGCCTACGAGCAGTACTTC. This sequence encodes CASSVAGTGAYEQYF.

This clonotype has only a few counts. The V call is TRBV3-1, the J call TRBJ2-7; the D call may be TRBD1 or TRBD2 (5 bases each). Germline values: CDR1 LGHDT, CDR2 YNNKEL (reference sequence). V was trimmed by 5 bases and J by 0 bases, leaving 11 bases between them. The CDR3 spans 14 residues. This CDR3 reads CASSARDHSYEQYF. In DNA, the CDR3 is TGTGCCAGCAGCGCCCGGGACCACTCCTACGAGCAGTACTTC.

This clonotype has just a few counts. The rearrangement uses TRBV20-1 and TRBJ2-7, with D uncertain. Per the germline V gene, CDR1 is DFQATT and CDR2 is SNEGSKA (reference sequence). V lost 5 bases, J lost 1 base, and 18 bases lay in between. CDR3 length: 15 residues. The CDR3 DNA follows: TGCAGTGCTCACCCCCCCTCTGGTAATTCCTACGAGCAGTACTTC. This encodes CSAHPPSGNSYEQYF.

The V and J genes are TRBV10-3 and TRBJ2-7; a possible D gene is TRBD1 (6 bases). This CDR3 contains 15 residues. V was pared by 7 bases and J by 2 bases, with 18 bases between. From germline, CDR1 is ENHRY and CDR2 SYGVKD. DNA of the CDR3: TGTGCCATCAATGACTCACCTCAGGGGACCTACGAGCAGTACTTC. This gives the protein CAINDSPQGTYEQYF.

This clonotype was observed a few times. J is TRBJ2-1 and V is TRBV10-3; 11 bases agree with TRBD2. The V gene end was trimmed by 10 bases and the J gene end by 6 bases; junction bases not matched to a gene: 20. The CDR3 loop spans 18 amino acids. The germline gives CDR1 ENHRY, CDR2 SYGVKD. CDR3 coding DNA: TGTGCCACCCACCACGCCGGACAACTAGCGGGAGTTGGCAATGAGCAGTTCTTC. Translating gives CATHHAGQLAGVGNEQFF.

This chain connects TRBV20-1 to TRBJ2-1, with 11 bases that match TRBD2. The CDR3 is 16 residues long. Losses at the gene ends were 1 base for V and 4 bases for J; bases not matched to a gene: 6. The V gene's germline CDR1 is DFQATT and CDR2 SNEGSKA (reference sequence). This CDR3 is CSARGLTSGGYNEQFF. The CDR3 DNA reads as TGCAGTGCTAGAGGGCTCACTAGCGGGGGATACAATGAGCAGTTCTTC.

The chain recombines TRBV28 with TRBJ1-4; D perhaps matches TRBD1 (5 bases). The CDR3 runs to 14 residues. CDR1 MDHEN and CDR2 SYDVKM come from the germline V gene. The V gene lost 2 bases and the J gene lost 6 bases, with 10 bases spanning the gap. The CDR3: CASSLGGTHEKLFF. CDR3 bases: TGTGCCAGCAGTTTAGGCGGGACGCATGAAAAACTGTTTTTT.